The next 2 T cell receptor beta chains were all read from a single sample in a study of memory CD4+ T cells and cytomegalovirus serostatus. The protocol was immunoSEQ multiplex PCR, while the TCRdb copy is restricted to in-frame clones and leaves out a portion. The data show 55,000 to 60,000 clones, with approximately 78% seen just once and 1.1% held by the top ten. The sort gate was single viable CD3+CD4+CD8-CD45RO+ cells for memory CD4+ T cells. The specimen was memory CD4+ T cells from blood. The receptors here all came from an adult in good health and CMV-seronegative.

The chain is built from TRBV4-2 and TRBJ2-1, with D perhaps TRBD1 (5 bases). There are 14 residues in the CDR3. V was shortened by 3 bases and J by 9 bases, with 15 bases between the two germline ends. Per germline, CDR1 LGHNA and CDR2 YNFKEQ. In DNA, the CDR3 is TGTGCCAGCAGCCAGGCACAGGATCGAGGTGAGCAGTTCTTC. The encoded protein is CASSQAQDRGEQFF.

This rearrangement joins TRBV5-1 to TRBJ1-2; 7 bases fit TRBD1. Germline CDR1 SGHRS, CDR2 YFSETQ. J lost 3 bases, V lost 2 bases, and 7 bases had no gene match. This CDR3 spans 15 amino acids. DNA for the CDR3: TGCGCCAGCAGCTTTGGCATAGGGGGCCACTATGGCTACACCTTC. Protein: CASSFGIGGHYGYTF.